This T cell receptor (beta chain) was recovered during a study of T cell repertoires in urothelial bladder cancer. The study, taken as a whole, reports: Infiltrating lymphocytes: median roughly 2.2% in carcinoma versus about 12% in benign specimens. Up to about 17% of carcinoma infiltrating lymphocytes belonged to one T-cell clone. Median T cells were roughly 5,000 in carcinoma and 25,000 to 30,000 in benign specimens.

Regarding this clone: Its antigen is as yet unknown.

The CDR3 runs to 13 residues. Trimming cost V 5 bases and J 1 base, with 11 bases left between them. Germline CDR1 reads GTSNPN; CDR2 reads SVGIG (reference sequence). Sequencing used immunoSEQ multiplex PCR; TCRdb keeps in-frame clones, though not all of them. This sample has about 13,000 clones, with around 64% found just once. The chain joins TRBV30 to TRBJ1-1; possible D gene TRBD1, 5 bases. This TCR derives from a human donor with urothelial carcinoma. Sequenced: tumor-infiltrating cells from bladder cancer. The CDR3 loop is CAWAPDRNTEAFF. Written as DNA, the CDR3 is TGTGCCTGGGCCCCCGACAGGAACACTGAAGCTTTCTTT.